Reported below is one T cell receptor beta chain. Its antigen is currently unknown. Trimming shortened V by 4 bases and J by 6 bases, and 13 bases separated the two germline ends. This CDR3 is 13 amino acids long. Per germline, CDR1 SGHRS and CDR2 YFSETQ. The sample is drawn from a study of CD4+ T cells in melanoma. Study-wide results and caveats: Neoantigen-specific CD4+ T cells in melanoma reportedly had diverse differentiation states. CD8+ T cell, macrophage and B cell function reportedly correlated with neoantigen-specific CD4+ T cells.

Only in-frame clones appear in the TCRdb table, and some are missing; sequencing was by immunoSEQ multiplex PCR. There are 11,000 or so clones in the sample; roughly three fifths occur only once, and about 8.9% lies in the top ten. The V and J genes are TRBV5-1 and TRBJ1-2; no firm D call. The source is a human donor with melanoma. Sequenced material: cells from a culture (not recorded whether cultured in vitro). In nucleotides, the CDR3 is TGCGCCAGCAGCCTCGGGGTTGCGAATGGCTACACCTTC. Translation gives CASSLGVANGYTF.